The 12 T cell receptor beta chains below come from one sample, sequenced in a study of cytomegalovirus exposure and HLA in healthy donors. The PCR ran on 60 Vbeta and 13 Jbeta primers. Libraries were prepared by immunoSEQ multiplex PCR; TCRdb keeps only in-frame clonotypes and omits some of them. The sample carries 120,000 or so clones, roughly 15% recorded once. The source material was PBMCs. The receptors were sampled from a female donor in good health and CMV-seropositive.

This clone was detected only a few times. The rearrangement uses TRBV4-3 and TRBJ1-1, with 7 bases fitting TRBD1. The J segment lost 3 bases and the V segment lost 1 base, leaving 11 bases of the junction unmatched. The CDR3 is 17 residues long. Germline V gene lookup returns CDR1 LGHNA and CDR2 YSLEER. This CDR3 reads CASSQALGYRGDTEAFF. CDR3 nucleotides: TGCGCCAGCAGCCAAGCCCTAGGGTACAGGGGTGACACTGAAGCTTTCTTT.

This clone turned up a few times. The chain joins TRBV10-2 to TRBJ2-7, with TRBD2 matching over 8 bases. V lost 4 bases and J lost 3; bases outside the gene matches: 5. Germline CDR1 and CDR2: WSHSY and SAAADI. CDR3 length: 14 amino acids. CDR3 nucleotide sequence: TGCGCCAGCAGTGTAAGCGGGAGAGGCTACGAGCAGTACTTC. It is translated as CASSVSGRGYEQYF.

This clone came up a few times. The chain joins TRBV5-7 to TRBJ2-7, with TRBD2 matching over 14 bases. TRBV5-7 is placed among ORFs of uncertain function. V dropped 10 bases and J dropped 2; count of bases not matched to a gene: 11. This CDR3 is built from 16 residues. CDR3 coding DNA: TGTGCCCAAGCTTGTAGACTAGCGGGAGGGCCCTACGAGCAGTACTTC. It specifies CAQACRLAGGPYEQYF.

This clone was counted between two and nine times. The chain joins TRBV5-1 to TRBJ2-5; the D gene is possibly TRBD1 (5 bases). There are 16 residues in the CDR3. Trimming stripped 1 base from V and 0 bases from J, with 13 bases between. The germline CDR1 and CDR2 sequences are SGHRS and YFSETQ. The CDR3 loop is CASSLRAQGNQETQYF. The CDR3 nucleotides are TGCGCCAGCAGCTTGAGAGCGCAGGGTAACCAAGAGACCCAGTACTTC.

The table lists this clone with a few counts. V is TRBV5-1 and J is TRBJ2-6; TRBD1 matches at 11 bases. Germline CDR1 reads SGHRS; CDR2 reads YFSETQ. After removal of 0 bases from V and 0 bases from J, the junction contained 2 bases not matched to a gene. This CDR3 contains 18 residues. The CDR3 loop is CASSLVGQGGSGANVLTF. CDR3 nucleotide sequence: TGCGCCAGCAGCTTGGTGGGACAGGGGGGCTCTGGGGCCAACGTCCTGACTTTC.

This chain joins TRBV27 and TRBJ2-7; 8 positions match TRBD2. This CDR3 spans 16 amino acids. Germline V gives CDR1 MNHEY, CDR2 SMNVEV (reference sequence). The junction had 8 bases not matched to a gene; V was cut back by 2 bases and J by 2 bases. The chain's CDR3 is CASSLVGASGPYEQYF. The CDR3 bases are TGTGCCAGCAGTTTAGTTGGGGCTAGCGGGCCCTACGAGCAGTACTTC.

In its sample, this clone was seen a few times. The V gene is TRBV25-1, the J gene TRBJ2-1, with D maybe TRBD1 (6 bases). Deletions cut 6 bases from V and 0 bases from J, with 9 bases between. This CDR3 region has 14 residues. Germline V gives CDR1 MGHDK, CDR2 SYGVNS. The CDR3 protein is CASRGTSSYNEQFF. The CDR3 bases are TGTGCCAGCAGGGGGACAAGCTCCTACAATGAGCAGTTCTTC.

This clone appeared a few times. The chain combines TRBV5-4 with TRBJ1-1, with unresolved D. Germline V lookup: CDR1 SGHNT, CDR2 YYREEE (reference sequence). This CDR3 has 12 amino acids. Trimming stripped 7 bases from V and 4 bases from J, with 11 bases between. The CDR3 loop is CASRGARTEAFF. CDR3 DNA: TGTGCCAGCCGAGGAGCGCGCACTGAAGCTTTCTTT.

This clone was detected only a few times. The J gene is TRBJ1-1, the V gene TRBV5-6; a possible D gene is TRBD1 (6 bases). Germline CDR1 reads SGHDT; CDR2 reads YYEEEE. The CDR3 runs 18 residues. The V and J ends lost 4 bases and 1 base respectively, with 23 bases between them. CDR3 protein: CASSAPYSQGSGNTEAFF. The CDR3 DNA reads TGTGCCAGCAGCGCGCCGTACTCTCAGGGGTCGGGGAACACTGAAGCTTTCTTT.

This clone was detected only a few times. The CDR3 here is CASSPTTGVEQYF. CDR3 coding DNA: TGTGCCAGCTCACCAACGACAGGGGTTGAGCAGTACTTC. The J gene is TRBJ2-7, the V gene TRBV18; TRBD1 aligns across 8 bases. V was clipped by 2 bases and J by 7 bases; unmatched bases: 4. CDR3 length: 13 amino acids. Per germline, CDR1 KGHSH and CDR2 LQKENI.

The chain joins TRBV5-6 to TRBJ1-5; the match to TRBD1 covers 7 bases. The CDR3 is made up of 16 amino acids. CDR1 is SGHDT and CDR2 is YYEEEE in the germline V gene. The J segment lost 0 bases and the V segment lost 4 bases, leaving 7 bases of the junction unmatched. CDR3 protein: CASSAWGQYSNQPQHF. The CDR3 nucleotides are TGTGCCAGCAGCGCCTGGGGACAGTATAGCAATCAGCCCCAGCATTTT.

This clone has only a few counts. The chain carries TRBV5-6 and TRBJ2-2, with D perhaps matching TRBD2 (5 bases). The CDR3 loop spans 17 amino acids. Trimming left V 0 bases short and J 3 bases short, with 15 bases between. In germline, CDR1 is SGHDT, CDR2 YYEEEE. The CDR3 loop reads CASSLAAGETYTGELFF. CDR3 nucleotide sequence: TGTGCCAGCAGCTTGGCCGCGGGTGAAACCTACACCGGGGAGCTGTTTTTT.